Each of the 15 T cell receptor beta chains below was sequenced from the same sample in a study of post-analysis software for immune sequencing data. Broader study findings: Relative to controls, patients had a few TRBV segments at higher frequency, with TRBV5-6, TRBV5-1 and TRBV20-1 among these.

Each TCR beta cDNA library carried unique molecular identifiers. TCRdb processed the PCR reads anew with MiXCR; each CDR3 protein has one entry. The sample shows a few hundred thousand distinct CDR3 sequences, around 37% of them seen only once. The antigens of these receptors remain unknown. Sequenced sample: blood. All receptors derive from a girl aged 10 to 17 with multiple sclerosis.

This clonotype occurred a few times. DNA for the CDR3: TGTGCCAGCTCACCACTAATGACGGACTCCTACGAGCAGTACTTC. It is translated as CASSPLMTDSYEQYF. The chain employs TRBV18 and TRBJ2-7, with unresolved D. The V end was cut by 1 base, the J end by 0 bases, with 10 bases between. The CDR3 has 15 amino acids. Germline lookup yields CDR1 KGHSH and CDR2 LQKENI.

This clonotype occurred a few times. V usage is TRBV6-2 or TRBV6-3 and J usage is TRBJ2-1; TRBD1 might be the D (6 bases). Trimming cost V 1 base and J 4 bases, with 11 bases left between them. From germline, CDR1 is MNHEY and CDR2 SVGEGT. The length of the CDR3 is 15 residues. CDR3 in DNA: TGTGCCAGCAGTTACTACCCGGGACAATACAATGAGCAGTTCTTC. The encoded protein is CASSYYPGQYNEQFF.

This rearrangement joins TRBV7-9 to TRBJ1-1; a weak D match, TRBD1 (5 bases). Germline V CDR1 and CDR2: SEHNR, FQNEAQ (reference sequence). The CDR3 totals 14 residues. Trimming stripped 5 bases from V and 5 bases from J, with 15 bases between. The CDR3 is CASSPILRGTEAFF. For the CDR3, the DNA is TGTGCCAGCAGCCCGATATTGAGGGGAACTGAAGCTTTCTTT.

For the CDR3, the DNA is TGTGCCAGCACTGAGGCCGGGACAACTAATGAAAAACTGTTTTTT. Amino acid sequence: CASTEAGTTNEKLFF. The V gene is TRBV2, the J gene TRBJ1-4; D remains unclear. Germline V gene sequence: CDR1 SNHLY, CDR2 FYNNEI. The CDR3 runs 15 residues. Trimming stripped 7 bases from V and 0 bases from J, with 12 bases between.

This clonotype has a handful of counts. The rearrangement joins TRBV7-9 to TRBJ1-1; D possibly corresponds to TRBD1 (5 bases). The CDR3 sequence is 15 residues long. Trimming took off 5 bases at V and 1 base at J, with 14 bases between the two ends. Germline lookup yields CDR1 SEHNR and CDR2 FQNEAQ (reference sequence). The CDR3 DNA reads as TGTGCCAGCAGCCGGGGGGATAGGGGGAACACTGAAGCTTTCTTT. It yields the protein CASSRGDRGNTEAFF.

This chain uses TRBV29-1 with TRBJ2-5; the D is unclear. V was clipped by 2 bases and J by 8 bases, with 6 bases between them. The CDR3 is 10 amino acids. The germline gives CDR1 SQVTM, CDR2 ANQGSEA. CDR3 in DNA: TGCAGCGTTGAATTGGGAACCCAGTACTTC. The encoded protein is CSVELGTQYF.

The chain combines TRBV7-2 with TRBJ2-2; D gene ambiguous. Germline values: CDR1 SGHTA, CDR2 FQGNSA. V was pared by 2 bases and J by 6 bases, with 10 bases between. The CDR3 consists of 14 residues. This chain's CDR3 is CASSLFGSAGELFF. DNA of the CDR3: TGTGCCAGCAGCTTATTCGGGTCTGCCGGGGAGCTGTTTTTT.

The chain employs TRBV6-6 and TRBJ2-7; D gene unclear. The germline gives CDR1 MNHNY, CDR2 SVGAGI (reference sequence). The CDR3 loop spans 13 amino acids. Trimming stripped 6 bases from V and 4 bases from J, with 13 bases between. In nucleotides, the CDR3 is TGTGCCAGCAGAGACGGACCTTCGTACGAGCAGTACTTC. Amino acids: CASRDGPSYEQYF.

This chain connects TRBV29-1 to TRBJ2-1; 8 nucleotides match TRBD2. Germline CDR1 reads SQVTM; CDR2 reads ANQGSEA. The CDR3 contains 13 residues. V trimming: 3 bases; J trimming: 7 bases; junction bases outside the gene matches: 5. The CDR3 loop is CSVDTTGGNEQFF. In DNA, the CDR3 is TGCAGCGTTGATACCACGGGGGGGAATGAGCAGTTCTTC.

The chain has TRBV7-9 and TRBJ2-7; 7 bases agree with TRBD2. Trimming at V came to 7 bases and at J to 7 bases, leaving 19 bases not matched to a gene. Germline V gives CDR1 SEHNR, CDR2 FQNEAQ (reference sequence). CDR3 length: 16 amino acids. The CDR3 region is CASTDRTGTTLGEQYF. CDR3 sequence (DNA): TGTGCCAGCACCGACCGAACCGGGACTACTCTTGGAGAGCAGTACTTC.

This clonotype was detected a few times. V gene TRBV4-3 combines with J gene TRBJ1-2; 8 positions agree with TRBD1. With 0 bases clipped from V and 5 bases from J, the junction kept 5 bases outside the gene matches. The germline V gene encodes CDR1 LGHNA and CDR2 YSLEER. The CDR3 contains 15 residues. The DNA of the CDR3 is TGCGCCAGCAGCCAAGAGACAGGGGTACGGTATGGCTACACCTTC. Translation gives CASSQETGVRYGYTF.

This clonotype has only a few counts. V is TRBV28 and J is TRBJ2-5; D is ambiguous. V was shortened by 5 bases and J by 7 bases, with 14 bases between the two germline ends. The germline CDR1 and CDR2 sequences are MDHEN and SYDVKM. The CDR3 sequence is 13 residues long. CDR3 nucleotide sequence: TGTGCCAGCAGTGCTCTAAAACGGGCGACCCAGTACTTC. Amino acids: CASSALKRATQYF. Based on the CDR3 plus reference TRBV28 and TRBJ2-5, the full variable domain is DVKVTQSSRYLVKRTGEKVFLECVQDMDHENMFWYRQDPGLGLRLIYFSYDVKMKEKGDIPEGYSVSREKKERFSLILESASTNQTSMYLCASSALKRATQYFGPGTRLLVL.

With regard to this clonotype: A much larger clonotype is one base distant, so this may be a read error. V is TRBV29-1 and J is TRBJ2-3, with D perhaps TRBD1 (5 bases). The CDR3 covers 13 residues. Germline V gene lookup returns CDR1 SQVTM and CDR2 ANQGSEA. CDR3 sequence reads: CSVAVPPTGTQYF. The CDR3 nucleotides are TGCAGCGTTGCCGTCCCCCCTACAGGTACGCAGTATTTT.

This sequence joins TRBV7-2 and TRBJ1-2, with TRBD1 identical over 7 bases. Germline loops: CDR1 SGHTA, CDR2 FQGNSA. The ends lost 8 bases at V and 8 bases at J; junction bases unmatched: 11. The CDR3 loop spans 13 amino acids. The CDR3 bases are TGTGCCAGCGACGCCGGGACAGCCTTCGGCTACACCTTC. This codes for CASDAGTAFGYTF. The full variable domain, rest sourced from reference TRBV7-2 and TRBJ1-2, is GAGVSQSPSNKVTEKGKDVELRCDPISGHTALYWYRQSLGQGLEFLIYFQGNSAPDKSGLPSDRFSAERTGGSVSTLTIQRTQQEDSAVYLCASDAGTAFGYTFGSGTRLTVV.

This clonotype was detected only a few times. This sequence joins TRBV20-1 and TRBJ1-2, with D perhaps TRBD1 (6 bases). The germline V gene encodes CDR1 DFQATT and CDR2 SNEGSKA (reference sequence). Trimming pared 0 bases from V and 4 bases from J, leaving 15 bases between. This CDR3 region has 15 residues. CDR3 residues: CSARDRGQPPYGYTF. The CDR3 nucleotides are TGCAGTGCTAGAGATCGGGGGCAGCCTCCCTATGGCTACACCTTC.